These 18 T cell receptor beta chains were all obtained from the same sample, sequenced in a study of cytomegalovirus exposure and HLA in healthy donors. Profiled with immunoSEQ multiplex PCR; TCRdb holds only in-frame clones, not every one. The table lists some 130,000 clones, about nine tenths of them singletons. The specimen was PBMCs. Receptor source: a man younger than 45 in good health and CMV-seronegative.

This clone occurred once. The chain couples TRBV2 to TRBJ2-5; unclear D gene. Germline V gives CDR1 SNHLY, CDR2 FYNNEI. CDR3 size: 11 residues. V was trimmed by 5 bases and J by 3 bases, leaving 4 bases between them. CDR3 nucleotide sequence: TGTGCCAGCAGTTCAGAAGAGACCCAGTACTTC. Translating gives CASSSEETQYF.

The chain combines TRBV5-8 with TRBJ2-1; TRBD1 might be the D (5 bases). The germline V gene encodes CDR1 SGHTS and CDR2 YDEGEE. V gave up 2 bases and J gave up 8 bases, with 17 bases separating them. CDR3 length: 15 residues. CDR3 in DNA: TGTGCCAGCAGCTTAGGGGCCGGCGCAAGTTATGAGCAGTTCTTC. Translation: CASSLGAGASYEQFF.

The chain employs TRBV21-1 and TRBJ1-2; TRBD1 is the table's D call and was not checked against the DNA. TRBV21-1 is termed a pseudogene. The CDR3 length is 16 residues. The CDR3 sequence is CASSTKKPGTGDGYTF. The DNA for the CDR3 is TGTGCCAGCAGCACAAAAAAACCGGGGACAGGGGATGGCTACACCTTC.

The CDR3 nucleotides are TGTGCCAGCAGCCAAGATTACCCGGGACTAGCGGTTAATCAGCCCCAGCATTTT. Translating gives CASSQDYPGLAVNQPQHF. The V call is TRBV14, the J call TRBJ1-5; TRBD1 is a possible D gene (5 bases). CDR3 length: 18 residues. Germline CDR1 SGHDN, CDR2 FVKESK. Deletions cut 0 bases from V and 4 bases from J, with 19 bases between.

This clone was detected once. In DNA, the CDR3 is TGTGCCAGCATCAGGGACAGGGTCACAGATACGCAGTATTTT. Its translation is CASIRDRVTDTQYF. This sequence joins TRBV2 and TRBJ2-3, with 9 bases lining up with TRBD1. The CDR3 runs 14 residues. The germline CDR1 and CDR2 sequences are SNHLY and FYNNEI. The V and J ends lost 7 bases and 2 bases, in that order; junction bases with no gene match: 4.

Only a few counts were recorded for this clone. The rearrangement links TRBV7-9 to TRBJ2-7; TRBD2 is a possible D gene (5 bases). CDR1 and CDR2 (germline): SEHNR, FQNEAQ (reference sequence). The CDR3 spans 11 residues. Trimming shortened V by 5 bases and J by 3 bases, and 5 bases separated the two germline ends. CDR3 coding DNA: TGTGCCAGCAGCCGGGACTACGAGCAGTACTTC. Its protein product is CASSRDYEQYF.

In its sample, this clone was seen a few times. The chain combines TRBV9 with TRBJ1-2, with D perhaps TRBD1 (6 bases). The V and J ends lost 1 base and 4 bases respectively, with 11 bases between them. The CDR3 extends over 14 amino acids. The germline CDR1 and CDR2 sequences are SGDLS and YYNGEE. The CDR3 nucleotides read TGTGCCAGCAGCGTATTGGACAGCCCCTATGGCTACACCTTC. This encodes CASSVLDSPYGYTF.

The rearrangement uses TRBV7-9 and TRBJ2-7; TRBD2 matches 7 bases. Losses at the gene ends were 8 bases for V and 0 bases for J; bases not matched to a gene: 4. CDR1 is SEHNR and CDR2 is FQNEAQ in the germline V gene (reference sequence). This CDR3 is 13 amino acids long. The CDR3 region is CASERDYSYEQYF. Here the CDR3 DNA reads TGTGCCAGCGAACGGGACTACTCCTACGAGCAGTACTTC.

This clone appeared a few times. The V gene is TRBV5-1, the J gene TRBJ1-2, with a possible D match to TRBD1 (6 bases). Germline CDR1 is SGHRS and CDR2 is YFSETQ. Trimming removed 5 bases at V and 0 bases at J, with 11 bases between. The CDR3 spans 14 residues. The CDR3 reads CASSGDTANYGYTF. CDR3 DNA sequence: TGCGCCAGCAGTGGGGACACTGCTAACTATGGCTACACCTTC.

The chain uses TRBV6-4 and TRBJ2-1; 8 bases line up with TRBD2. Trimming took 4 bases from V and 9 from J; bases not matched to a gene: 8. The germline V gene encodes CDR1 MRHNA and CDR2 SNTAGT. The CDR3 covers 14 residues. The CDR3 here is CASSVIREGPEQFF. CDR3 nucleotide sequence: TGTGCCAGCAGTGTAATACGGGAGGGCCCTGAGCAGTTCTTC.

The chain joins TRBV9 to TRBJ1-1, with a possible D match to TRBD1 (6 bases). The CDR3 is 14 amino acids. Trimming cost V 3 bases and J 10 bases, with 19 bases left between them. Germline V CDR1 and CDR2: SGDLS, YYNGEE. CDR3 amino acids: CASSAGTTRGAAFF. The CDR3 nucleotides read TGTGCCAGCAGCGCCGGGACAACTAGAGGGGCAGCTTTCTTT. Looking up the rest from reference TRBV9 and TRBJ1-1 gives the full variable domain: DSGVTQTPKHLITATGQRVTLRCSPRSGDLSVYWYQQSLDQGLQFLIQYYNGEERAKGNILERFSAQQFPDLHSELNLSSLELGDSALYFCASSAGTTRGAAFFGQGTRLTVV.

The chain recombines TRBV5-1 with TRBJ2-2; possible D gene TRBD2, 6 bases. The length of the CDR3 is 16 residues. Looked up from germline, CDR1 is SGHRS and CDR2 is YFSETQ. With 2 bases removed from V and 4 bases from J, the gap between germline ends came to 15 bases. The CDR3 spells CASSFVVLGGTGELFF. In DNA, the CDR3 is TGCGCCAGCAGCTTTGTGGTACTGGGAGGCACCGGGGAGCTGTTTTTT.

This clone has only one observation. This rearrangement joins TRBV2 to TRBJ2-5; the D is unclear. Per germline, CDR1 SNHLY and CDR2 FYNNEI. With 2 bases removed from V and 4 bases from J, the gap between germline ends came to 14 bases. This CDR3 spans 15 amino acids. In DNA, the CDR3 is TGTGCCAGCAGTGAAAGACTTCCCAGAGGAGAGACCCAGTACTTC. This sequence encodes CASSERLPRGETQYF.

The chain carries TRBV19 and TRBJ1-1; 7 nucleotides line up with TRBD1. The CDR3 has 15 amino acids. Germline CDR1 LNHDA, CDR2 SQIVND (reference sequence). With 3 bases clipped from V and 5 bases from J, the junction kept 9 bases outside the gene matches. The CDR3 DNA reads as TGTGCCAGTAGTATCGGGCAGGGGGTTCGGACTGAAGCTTTCTTT. Protein sequence: CASSIGQGVRTEAFF.

This chain links TRBV27 with TRBJ2-7; possibly TRBD2 for D (6 bases). Germline CDR1 MNHEY, CDR2 SMNVEV (reference sequence). Deletions cut 3 bases from V and 2 bases from J, with 17 bases between. This CDR3 comprises 16 residues. This CDR3 reads CASSFQRAVGTYEQYF. Here the CDR3 DNA reads TGTGCCAGCAGTTTCCAGCGGGCCGTGGGGACCTACGAGCAGTACTTC.

The V and J genes are TRBV14 and TRBJ2-5, with 9 bases identical to TRBD2. With V trimmed by 4 bases and J by 5 bases, 8 bases remained unmatched. There are 15 residues in the CDR3. Germline V gene sequence: CDR1 SGHDN, CDR2 FVKESK. As DNA, the CDR3 is TGTGCCAGCAGCCCCCGGCTAGCGGGAATGGAGACCCAGTACTTC. It encodes CASSPRLAGMETQYF.

The chain couples TRBV25-1 to TRBJ2-3; 12 nucleotides match TRBD2. CDR3 length equals 15 residues. Trimming at V came to 3 bases and at J to 8 bases, leaving 6 bases not matched to a gene. From germline, CDR1 is MGHDK and CDR2 SYGVNS. The CDR3 region is CASSDPTSGSFTQYF. CDR3 DNA: TGTGCCAGCAGTGATCCGACTAGCGGGAGCTTTACGCAGTATTTT.

This clone was picked up one time. The V gene is TRBV2, the J gene TRBJ1-1; a weak D match, TRBD1 (6 bases). The CDR3 spans 12 residues. Germline V lookup: CDR1 SNHLY, CDR2 FYNNEI. V was shortened by 8 bases and J by 7 bases, with 14 bases between the two germline ends. The CDR3 here is CASLLRGGEAFF. The CDR3 nucleotides read TGTGCCAGCTTACTCAGGGGTGGTGAAGCTTTCTTT.